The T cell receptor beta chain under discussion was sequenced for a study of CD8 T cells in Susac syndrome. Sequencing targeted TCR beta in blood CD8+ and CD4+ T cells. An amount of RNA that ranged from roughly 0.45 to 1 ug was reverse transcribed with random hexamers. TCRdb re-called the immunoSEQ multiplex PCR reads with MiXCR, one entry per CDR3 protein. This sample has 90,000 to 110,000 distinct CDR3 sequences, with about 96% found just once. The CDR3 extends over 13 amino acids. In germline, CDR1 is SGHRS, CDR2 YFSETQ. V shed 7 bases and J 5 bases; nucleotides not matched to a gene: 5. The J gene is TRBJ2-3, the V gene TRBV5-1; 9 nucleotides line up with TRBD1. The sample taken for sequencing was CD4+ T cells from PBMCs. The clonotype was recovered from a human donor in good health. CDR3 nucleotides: TGCGCCAGCGGACAGGGGCGAGGAGATACGCAGTATTTT. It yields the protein CASGQGRGDTQYF.